Included here is one T cell receptor beta chain sequence, with context. Antigen specificity is unknown. The CDR3 is made up of 15 amino acids. Germline-derived CDR1 and CDR2 are LGHNA and YSLEER. The junction had 2 bases not matched to a gene; V was cut back by 1 base and J by 2 bases. The authors extracted at least 6 micrograms of total RNA per sample. The sample is drawn from a study of blood T cells in healthy people across ages. The authors ran a second PCR of roughly 6 to 12 cycles using a sample-barcoded 5' primer and a J-beta primer mix. TCRdb re-analysed the 5' RACE reads in MiXCR, keeping a single row per CDR3 protein. In the table there are about a million distinct CDR3 sequences, around 49% of which are singletons. Study-level results: Naive T cell percentage by flow cytometry tracked strongly with beta diversity.

Sequencing used blood. The rearrangement uses TRBV4-3 and TRBJ2-7; the match to TRBD2 covers 10 bases. The receptor comes from a man aged 25-45 years in good health. CDR3 sequence: CASSQVTSGAYEQYF. The CDR3 nucleotides read TGCGCCAGCAGCCAAGTTACTAGCGGGGCCTACGAGCAGTACTTC.